One sample yielded the 2 T cell receptor beta chains listed below, sequenced in a study of patients and donors after allogeneic stem cell transplantation. TCRdb reprocessed the RT-PCR reads via MiXCR and lists one record per CDR3 protein. The data hold about 230,000 distinct CDR3 sequences, with over 12% observed a single time. Source material: blood, either unsorted or a sorted T cell fraction (not recorded which). The receptors stem from a human donor who was either an allogeneic HSCT recipient or a stem cell or donor lymphocyte infusion donor (not recorded which). It is not recorded whose cells these are; they may come from a transplant donor.

There are a few counts of this clonotype. V is TRBV3-1 and J is TRBJ2-7; D gene unclear. CDR3 length: 13 amino acids. The germline V gene encodes CDR1 LGHDT and CDR2 YNNKEL (reference sequence). The germline V and J ends were trimmed by 4 bases and 3 bases, with 10 bases remaining between them. This CDR3 is CASSPPTLYEQYF. The DNA for the CDR3 is TGTGCCAGCAGCCCACCGACCCTCTACGAGCAGTACTTC.

This chain links TRBV7-2 with TRBJ2-1; D may be TRBD1 (5 bases). Trimming stripped 2 bases from V and 8 bases from J, with 13 bases between. Germline V CDR1 and CDR2: SGHTA, FQGNSA. The CDR3 has 14 amino acids. This CDR3 is CASSLRRGGDEQFF. The CDR3 DNA sequence: TGTGCCAGCAGCTTACGAAGGGGTGGGGATGAGCAGTTCTTC.